The clone carrying this T cell receptor beta chain was observed a handful of times. Its target is not known. Unique molecular identifiers were incorporated during preparation of the TCRbeta library. TCRdb redid the calling of the PCR reads with MiXCR, one entry per CDR3 protein. This table has tens of thousands of distinct CDR3 sequences, approximately 18% appearing once. The CDR3 runs to 14 residues. Germline V lookup: CDR1 SGHRS, CDR2 YFSETQ. With 3 bases clipped from V and 7 bases from J, the junction kept 3 bases outside the gene matches. The data belong to a study of T-cell reconstitution after alpha-beta-depleted transplantation in children. Study-level points and caveats: At the one-year point after transplant, T-cell counts and TCRbeta diversity were found to come mostly from T cells that had been newly produced. Approximately two months post-transplant, alpha-beta T cells reportedly originated from several hundred expanded graft clones. TCRbeta diversity was high at day 60 in some patients (a result of surviving recipient T cells and thymic progenitors).

The TCR comes from a male patient between 2 and 10 years old who had a stem cell transplant for acute lymphoblastic leukemia, so the T cells may come from the graft donor. The sample here was PBMCs, mostly from graft donor cells, taken 360 days after TCRalphabeta/CD19-depleted stem cell transplant. The chain has TRBV5-1 and TRBJ2-2, with TRBD1 identical over 10 bases. The DNA of the CDR3 is TGCGCCAGCAGCTGGGGACAGGGGCACGGGGAGCTGTTTTTT. Encoded protein: CASSWGQGHGELFF.